This T cell receptor beta chain was captured by sequencing in a study of Graves' ophthalmopathy and Graves' hyperthyroidism. Trimming pared 6 bases from V and 7 bases from J, leaving 16 bases between. The CDR3 is made up of 14 amino acids. CDR1 and CDR2 (germline): LNHDA, SQIVND (reference sequence). TCR beta CDR3 regions were amplified from RNA transcripts. RT-PCR with HTBI primers came first, then second-round multiplex PCR. TCRdb recomputed calls from the multiplex PCR reads with MiXCR, one row per CDR3 protein. The data contain fewer than 250,000 distinct CDR3 sequences, approximately 28% of them singletons. This clonotype was counted many times. Ophthalmopathy donors were characterized by moderate-to-severe activity, CAS of at least 3, NOSPECS of at least 4, and duration under 3 months. Exclusion covered patients with other autoimmune diseases or uncontrolled infections (as well as pregnancy or lactation).

What was sequenced was peripheral blood. The origin of this receptor is a man aged 45-65 years with Graves' ophthalmopathy. The rearrangement uses TRBV19 and TRBJ1-5, with D possibly being TRBD1 (5 bases). The DNA of the CDR3 is TGTGCCAGTAGAAGTGCAGGGCGGCGGCAGCCCCAGCATTTT. This encodes CASRSAGRRQPQHF.